The clone carrying this T cell receptor beta chain was recorded at least ten times. These data are taken from a study of blood T cell repertoires in COVID-19. Study overall: Samples came from the United States, Italy and Spain, spanning acute and convalescent COVID-19. T cells, B-cell-depleted T cells, or PBMCs provided the cDNA or gDNA that served as material.

Source study methods: Estimation of nucleated cell counts was performed using reference gene primer amplification. Repertoires were generated with immunoSEQ multiplex PCR, while TCRdb's copy carries only in-frame clones and drops some. From that table come the V and J calls and clone size; the DNA was used to work out D and trimming. Found here are 80,000 or so clones, roughly four fifths of them singletons; the top ten hold around 9.3%. Germline loops: CDR1 MNHEY, CDR2 SVGAGI. V shed 7 bases and J 4 bases; nucleotides not matched to a gene: 7. CDR3 length: 14 residues. The sequence derives from a man between 60 and 70 years old with acute or convalescent COVID-19. Sequenced input: peripheral blood. The gene calls are TRBV6-5 and TRBJ2-7, with 10 bases identical to TRBD1. The CDR3 sequence is CASNRDRGRYEQYF. For the CDR3, the DNA is TGTGCCAGCAACCGGGACAGGGGTCGTTACGAGCAGTACTTC.